This T cell receptor (beta chain) was captured in a study of cytomegalovirus exposure and HLA in healthy donors. The CDR3 has 14 residues. Germline V lookup: CDR1 SGDLS, CDR2 YYNGEE. The junction had 7 bases not matched to a gene; V was cut back by 6 bases and J by 6 bases. Among the 120 or so subjects of the validation cohort, separate from the 666-subject first cohort, were the donors. Repertoires were generated with immunoSEQ multiplex PCR, while TCRdb's copy carries only in-frame clones and drops some. The profile covers tens of thousands of clones, with 85% to 95% appearing a single time and around 2% taken by the ten largest.

The sequenced material came from PBMCs. This TCR was recovered from a man between 18 and 35 years old in good health and CMV-seronegative. The V and J genes are TRBV9 and TRBJ2-1; 9 nucleotides agree with TRBD2. The CDR3: CASNRLAGANEQFF. The DNA for the CDR3 is TGTGCCAGCAACAGGTTAGCGGGAGCCAATGAGCAGTTCTTC.